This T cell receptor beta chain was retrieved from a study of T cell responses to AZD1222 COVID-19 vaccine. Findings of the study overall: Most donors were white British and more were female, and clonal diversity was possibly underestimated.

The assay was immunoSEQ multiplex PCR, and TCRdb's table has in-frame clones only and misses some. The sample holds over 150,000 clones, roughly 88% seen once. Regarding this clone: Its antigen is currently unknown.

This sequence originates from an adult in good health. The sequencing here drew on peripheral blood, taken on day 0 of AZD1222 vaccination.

CDR3 sequence (DNA): TGTGCCAGCAGCTTGACAGGGGATGAAAAACTGTTTTTT. This translates into CASSLTGDEKLFF. The rearrangement uses TRBV5-4 and TRBJ1-4, with 7 bases aligning to TRBD1. The CDR3 sequence is 13 residues long. Germline loops: CDR1 SGHNT, CDR2 YYREEE (reference sequence). V lost 1 base, J lost 6 bases, and 0 bases stayed unmatched.